Following are 31 T cell receptor beta chains from one sample sequenced in a study of T cell responses to AZD1222 COVID-19 vaccine. Sequencing used immunoSEQ multiplex PCR; TCRdb keeps in-frame clones, though not all of them. This sample has tens of thousands of clones, with less than 90% found just once. The material sequenced was peripheral blood, taken on day 0 of AZD1222 vaccination. The receptors originated from an adult in good health.

The genes are TRBV3-1 (or the pseudogene TRBV3-2) and TRBJ2-3; D tentatively fits TRBD1 or TRBD2 (5 bases each). V dropped 4 bases and J dropped 0 bases, with 14 bases sitting between them. Germline loops: CDR1 LGHDT, CDR2 YNNKEL (reference sequence). CDR3 length: 16 amino acids. The CDR3 protein is CASSPPGTASTDTQYF. The CDR3 coding sequence is TGTGCCAGCAGCCCACCCGGGACGGCGAGCACAGATACGCAGTATTTT.

This chain links TRBV18 with TRBJ2-1; TRBD1 matches at 10 bases. This CDR3 comprises 16 residues. V gave up 3 bases and J gave up 7 bases; unmatched junction bases: 9. Germline-derived CDR1 and CDR2 are KGHSH and LQKENI. For the CDR3, the DNA is TGTGCCAGCTCACCCCGAGACGGGACAGGGGCAAATGAGCAGTTCTTC. It encodes CASSPRDGTGANEQFF. The whole variable domain, filled in from reference TRBV18 and TRBJ2-1, reads NAGVMQNPRHLVRRRGQEARLRCSPMKGHSHVYWYRQLPEEGLKFMVYLQKENIIDESGMPKERFSAEFPKEGPSILRIQQVVRGDSAAYFCASSPRDGTGANEQFFGPGTRLTVL.

The V call is TRBV12-3 or TRBV12-4, the J call TRBJ1-2; D ambiguous. Trimming left V 4 bases short and J 2 bases short, with 5 bases between. The CDR3 contains 12 residues. The CDR3: CASSSGNYGYTF. The CDR3 DNA sequence: TGTGCCAGCAGTTCAGGAAACTATGGCTACACCTTC.

The chain has TRBV4-2 and TRBJ1-2, with D unclear. Germline lookup yields CDR1 LGHNA and CDR2 YNFKEQ. This CDR3 contains 15 residues. V was pared by 0 bases and J by 8 bases, with 16 bases between. For the CDR3, the DNA is TGTGCCAGCAGCCAAGATTTTAGGGATCTTCAGGGCTACACCTTC. Residues: CASSQDFRDLQGYTF.

The V call is TRBV9, the J call TRBJ2-2, with D uncertain. Trimming took off 3 bases at V and 4 bases at J, with 10 bases between the two ends. Germline CDR1 reads SGDLS; CDR2 reads YYNGEE. This CDR3 spans 14 amino acids. CDR3 sequence reads: CASSALQGTGELFF. CDR3 DNA: TGTGCCAGCAGCGCCCTACAAGGCACCGGGGAGCTGTTTTTT.

The chain is built from TRBV28 and TRBJ2-3, with 12 positions matching TRBD2. Unmatched junction bases numbered 8, after V lost 5 bases and J lost 5 bases. The CDR3 is 16 residues long. Germline CDR1 MDHEN, CDR2 SYDVKM. CDR3 in amino acids: CASSLPSGRAIDTQYF. Written as DNA, the CDR3 is TGTGCCAGCAGTCTCCCTAGCGGGAGGGCCATAGATACGCAGTATTTT.

The rearrangement joins TRBV4-1 to TRBJ1-1, with D uncertain. The CDR3 is 14 residues long. Germline values: CDR1 MGHRA, CDR2 YSYEKL. The V end lost 4 bases, the J end lost 6 bases, and 15 bases lay between the germline ends. CDR3 in DNA: TGCGCCAGCAGCCTCAGCGTCAGTGTTTCTGAAGCTTTCTTT. Its translation: CASSLSVSVSEAFF.

This chain uses TRBV30 with TRBJ1-1; 7 nucleotides agree with TRBD1. CDR1 and CDR2 from the germline V gene are GTSNPN and SVGIG (reference sequence). The CDR3 spans 14 residues. V was pared by 0 bases and J by 4 bases, with 5 bases of the junction left unmatched. This chain's CDR3 is CAWSVSRGATEAFF. The CDR3, as DNA: TGTGCCTGGAGTGTAAGCAGGGGGGCCACTGAAGCTTTCTTT.

This clone was seen just once. The chain uses TRBV2 and TRBJ1-1, with 8 positions matching TRBD1. The trim removed 7 bases at V and 1 base at J, leaving 2 bases unmatched. Germline V lookup: CDR1 SNHLY, CDR2 FYNNEI. CDR3 length: 13 amino acids. CDR3 residues: CASTGTGNTEAFF. CDR3 coding DNA: TGTGCCAGCACCGGGACAGGGAACACTGAAGCTTTCTTT.

This clone has just one count. V gene TRBV9 combines with J gene TRBJ2-3, with 10 positions matching TRBD2. The length of the CDR3 is 16 residues. CDR1 and CDR2 from the germline V gene are SGDLS and YYNGEE. The junction had 6 bases not matched to a gene; V was cut back by 0 bases and J by 5 bases. The CDR3 nucleotides are TGTGCCAGCAGCGTAGAAGCGGGGGGGCCGGGAGATACGCAGTATTTT. This codes for CASSVEAGGPGDTQYF.

V gene TRBV4-1 combines with J gene TRBJ2-6; 8 nucleotides agree with TRBD2. The CDR3 is 17 amino acids. The V and J ends lost 3 bases and 2 bases, in that order; junction bases with no gene match: 6. Germline assignment: CDR1 MGHRA and CDR2 YSYEKL. CDR3 protein: CASSHLGREAGANVLTF. Here the CDR3 DNA reads TGCGCCAGCAGCCACCTCGGGAGGGAAGCTGGGGCCAACGTCCTGACTTTC.

The rearrangement joins TRBV3-1 (or the pseudogene TRBV3-2) to TRBJ2-7; D not certain. The germline CDR1 and CDR2 sequences are LGHDT and YNNKEL (reference sequence). The CDR3 is 14 residues long. Trimming took off 1 base at V and 2 bases at J, with 9 bases between the two ends. CDR3 coding DNA: TGTGCCAGCAGCCAAGCCAGGCCCGCCTACGAGCAGTACTTC. This translates into CASSQARPAYEQYF.

V gene TRBV6-5 combines with J gene TRBJ1-5; 7 bases are shared with TRBD1. Germline V CDR1 and CDR2: MNHEY, SVGAGI. The CDR3 contains 14 residues. Trimming removed 6 bases from V and 3 bases from J; junction bases left unmatched: 5. The CDR3 reads CASSEGQHNQPQHF. CDR3 bases: TGTGCCAGCAGCGAGGGACAGCACAATCAGCCCCAGCATTTT.

The chain carries TRBV28 and TRBJ2-3; D is perhaps TRBD1 (6 bases). Deletions cut 3 bases from V and 5 bases from J, with 18 bases between. Per the germline V gene, CDR1 is MDHEN and CDR2 is SYDVKM. The length of the CDR3 is 16 residues. For the CDR3, the DNA is TGTGCCAGCAGTTTTACAAAAGACAGGACGGGAGATACGCAGTATTTT. Its protein is CASSFTKDRTGDTQYF.

This clone has just one count. The rearrangement uses TRBV7-2 and TRBJ1-3; 7 nucleotides line up with TRBD1. V shed 5 bases and J 4 bases; nucleotides not matched to a gene: 11. The CDR3 consists of 16 residues. Germline V gene data show CDR1 as SGHTA and CDR2 as FQGNSA. CDR3 in amino acids: CASSPGPDRVGNTIYF. The CDR3 nucleotides are TGTGCCAGCAGCCCCGGGCCCGACAGGGTGGGAAACACCATATATTTT.

This clone was found a few times. V usage is TRBV11-3 and J usage is TRBJ1-4, with a tentative D call TRBD1 (6 bases). In germline, CDR1 is SGHNT, CDR2 YENEEA. There are 15 residues in the CDR3. V was cut by 5 bases and J by 7 bases, with 17 bases left in between. Here the CDR3 reads CASSPDGGLSEKLFF. In nucleotides, the CDR3 is TGTGCCAGCAGCCCAGACGGGGGCTTAAGTGAAAAACTGTTTTTT.

The chain employs TRBV6-5 and TRBJ2-5; tentative D call: TRBD2 (6 bases). V was shortened by 4 bases and J by 2 bases, with 17 bases between the two germline ends. The CDR3 runs to 16 residues. Germline CDR1 MNHEY, CDR2 SVGAGI. CDR3 loop: CASSSGAVGTQETQYF. CDR3 nucleotides: TGTGCCAGCAGTTCCGGGGCCGTGGGGACTCAAGAGACCCAGTACTTC.

V usage is TRBV19 and J usage is TRBJ1-4, with D hard to call. The V end was cut by 7 bases, the J end by 8 bases, with 5 bases between. CDR3 length: 10 residues. From germline, CDR1 is LNHDA and CDR2 SQIVND (reference sequence). CDR3 bases: TGTGCCAGTATGAGAGAAAAACTGTTTTTT. This gives the protein CASMREKLFF.

The CDR3 spells CASSQEDKQPQHF. The CDR3 nucleotides read TGTGCCAGCAGCCAAGAGGACAAACAGCCCCAGCATTTT. This chain joins TRBV4-2 and TRBJ1-5, with TRBD1 as a possible D gene (5 bases). Germline lookup yields CDR1 LGHNA and CDR2 YNFKEQ. This CDR3 spans 13 amino acids. Trimming pared 0 bases from V and 7 bases from J, leaving 7 bases between.

The chain carries TRBV19 and TRBJ1-5; 8 nucleotides align to TRBD1. V dropped 6 bases and J dropped 4; count of bases not matched to a gene: 11. This CDR3 comprises 16 residues. Germline V gene sequence: CDR1 LNHDA, CDR2 SQIVND (reference sequence). CDR3 region: CASRLLDRVGNQPQHF. CDR3 nucleotide sequence: TGTGCCAGTAGGCTGCTGGACAGGGTAGGTAATCAGCCCCAGCATTTT.

This chain joins TRBV5-1 and TRBJ2-5; 13 nucleotides match TRBD2. Looked up from germline, CDR1 is SGHRS and CDR2 is YFSETQ. V shed 0 bases, J shed 3 bases, and the junction held 2 bases outside the gene matches. The CDR3 length is 16 residues. The CDR3 DNA sequence: TGCGCCAGCAGCTTGGGAGGACTAGCGGGAGAAGAGACCCAGTACTTC. Translation: CASSLGGLAGEETQYF.

The rearrangement links TRBV9 to TRBJ1-6; unclear D gene. CDR3 length: 13 residues. Germline-derived CDR1 and CDR2 are SGDLS and YYNGEE. V was pared by 0 bases and J by 7 bases, with 5 bases between. The CDR3 DNA reads as TGTGCCAGCAGCGTAGTGGAGAATTCACCCCTCCACTTT. It translates to CASSVVENSPLHF.

V gene TRBV4-2 combines with J gene TRBJ2-3, with 11 bases that match TRBD2. The J segment lost 2 bases and the V segment lost 4 bases, leaving 14 bases of the junction unmatched. The CDR3 length is 19 residues. The germline CDR1 and CDR2 sequences are LGHNA and YNFKEQ. CDR3 DNA: TGTGCCAGCAGCCGCGATTCTAGCGGGGGGCCTACCCTCACAGATACGCAGTATTTT. Its protein product is CASSRDSSGGPTLTDTQYF.

The chain has TRBV3-1 (or the pseudogene TRBV3-2) and TRBJ1-2; D remains ambiguous. Between the trimmed V and J ends, which lost 1 base and 4 bases, there was a span of 13 bases. This CDR3 has 15 amino acids. CDR1 is LGHDT and CDR2 is YNNKEL in the germline V gene (reference sequence). The CDR3 bases are TGTGCCAGCAGCCAAGTTTCGGCAAGCCCCTATGGCTACACCTTC. Protein: CASSQVSASPYGYTF.

The chain is built from TRBV23-1 and TRBJ1-1, with 10 nucleotides matching TRBD1. TRBV23-1 is annotated as an ORF whose role is uncertain. This CDR3 spans 15 amino acids. J lost 4 bases, V lost 6 bases, and 8 bases had no gene match. CDR3 region: CASRIFGQGGTEAFF. Written as DNA, the CDR3 is TGCGCCAGCAGAATATTTGGACAGGGGGGCACTGAAGCTTTCTTT.

Concerning this clone itself: This sample also contains other DNA sequences that code for the same CDR3. V usage is TRBV18 and J usage is TRBJ2-5; D gene uncertain. The V end was cut by 2 bases, the J end by 3 bases, with 4 bases between. Germline loops: CDR1 KGHSH, CDR2 LQKENI. There are 12 residues in the CDR3. The CDR3 DNA reads as TGTGCCAGCTCACCATTGGAAGAGACCCAGTACTTC. Translated: CASSPLEETQYF.

The rearrangement links TRBV12-3 or TRBV12-4 to TRBJ1-5; no reliable D call. The CDR3 extends over 13 amino acids. Trimming took off 5 bases at V and 4 bases at J, with 9 bases between the two ends. The CDR3 nucleotides are TGTGCCAGCAGTATATCGGGGAATCAGCCCCAGCATTTT. Encoded protein: CASSISGNQPQHF.

This clone has a single count. The chain's CDR3 is CASSIGTANYGYTF. The CDR3, as DNA: TGCGCCAGCAGCATCGGGACAGCTAACTATGGCTACACCTTC. This rearrangement joins TRBV5-1 to TRBJ1-2; 7 bases agree with TRBD1. CDR3 length: 14 amino acids. V dropped 4 bases and J dropped 0; count of bases not matched to a gene: 3. CDR1 is SGHRS, CDR2 YFSETQ, per germline.

V gene TRBV18 combines with J gene TRBJ1-5, with 7 bases that match TRBD1. The CDR3 contains 17 residues. The germline V gene encodes CDR1 KGHSH and CDR2 LQKENI. V shed 6 bases, J shed 1 base, and the junction held 12 bases outside the gene matches. The CDR3 here is CASSLEKGARSNQPQHF. CDR3 bases: TGTGCCAGCTCGCTGGAAAAGGGGGCGCGGAGCAATCAGCCCCAGCATTTT.

This chain joins TRBV4-1 and TRBJ2-5, with D unclear. The germline V and J ends were trimmed by 1 base and 5 bases, with 11 bases remaining between them. The CDR3 runs to 14 residues. CDR1 MGHRA and CDR2 YSYEKL come from the germline V gene. The CDR3 DNA reads TGCGCCAGCAGCCAAGGGGTGGGAAGGGAGACCCAGTACTTC. Its protein product is CASSQGVGRETQYF.

CDR3 nucleotides: TGTGCCAGCAGCCTGGGGCAGGGCCACGAGCAGTACTTC. Its protein is CASSLGQGHEQYF. The V gene is TRBV3-1 (or the pseudogene TRBV3-2), the J gene TRBJ2-7; D possibly corresponds to TRBD1 (5 bases). Trimming removed 4 bases from V and 5 bases from J, with 12 bases in between. This CDR3 has 13 amino acids. In germline, CDR1 is LGHDT, CDR2 YNNKEL (reference sequence).